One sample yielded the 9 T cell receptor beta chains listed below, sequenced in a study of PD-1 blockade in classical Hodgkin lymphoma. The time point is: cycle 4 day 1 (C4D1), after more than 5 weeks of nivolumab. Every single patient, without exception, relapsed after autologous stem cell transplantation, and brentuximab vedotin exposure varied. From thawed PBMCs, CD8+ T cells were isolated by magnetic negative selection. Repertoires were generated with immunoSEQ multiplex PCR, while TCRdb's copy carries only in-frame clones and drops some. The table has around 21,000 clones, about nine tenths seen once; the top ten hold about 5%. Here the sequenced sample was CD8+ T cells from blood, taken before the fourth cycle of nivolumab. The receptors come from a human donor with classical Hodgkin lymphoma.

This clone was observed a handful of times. The CDR3 region is CASSLNSYNEQFF. DNA for the CDR3: TGTGCCAGCAGTTTAAACTCCTACAATGAGCAGTTCTTC. The rearrangement uses TRBV27 and TRBJ2-1; D not certain. The V gene's germline CDR1 is MNHEY and CDR2 SMNVEV (reference sequence). The ends were cut back, 2 bases at V and 0 bases at J, with 2 bases in the middle. The CDR3 loop spans 13 amino acids.

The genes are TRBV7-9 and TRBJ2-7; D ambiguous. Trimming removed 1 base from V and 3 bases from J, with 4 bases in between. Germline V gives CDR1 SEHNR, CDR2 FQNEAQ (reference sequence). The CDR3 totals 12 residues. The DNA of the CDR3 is TGTGCCAGCAGCTTAGACCACTACGAGCAGTACTTC. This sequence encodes CASSLDHYEQYF.

CDR3 nucleotides: TGTGCCAGCACCCGAACTCGAGCCGACGCCTACAATGAGCAGTTCTTC. This sequence encodes CASTRTRADAYNEQFF. The chain links TRBV4-2 to TRBJ2-1; no reliable D call. The CDR3 totals 16 residues. V shed 7 bases and J shed 2 bases, with 18 bases lying between them. The germline CDR1 and CDR2 sequences are LGHNA and YNFKEQ.

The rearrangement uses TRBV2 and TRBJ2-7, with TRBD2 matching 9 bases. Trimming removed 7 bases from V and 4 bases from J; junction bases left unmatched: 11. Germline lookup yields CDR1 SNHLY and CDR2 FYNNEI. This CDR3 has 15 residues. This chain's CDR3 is CASKNVAGVTYEQYF. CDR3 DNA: TGTGCCAGCAAAAATGTAGCGGGAGTAACGTACGAGCAGTACTTC. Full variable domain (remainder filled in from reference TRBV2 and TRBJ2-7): EPEVTQTPSHQVTQMGQEVILRCVPISNHLYFYWYRQILGQKVEFLVSFYNNEISEKSEIFDDQFSVERPDGSNFTLKIRSTKLEDSAMYFCASKNVAGVTYEQYFGPGTRLTVT.

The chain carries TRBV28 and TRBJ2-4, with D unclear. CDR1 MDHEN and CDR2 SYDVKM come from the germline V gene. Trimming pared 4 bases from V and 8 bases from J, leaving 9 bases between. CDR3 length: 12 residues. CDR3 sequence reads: CASSWGGDIQYF. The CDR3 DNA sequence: TGTGCCAGCAGTTGGGGTGGGGACATTCAGTACTTC. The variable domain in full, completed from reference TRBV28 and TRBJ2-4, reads DVKVTQSSRYLVKRTGEKVFLECVQDMDHENMFWYRQDPGLGLRLIYFSYDVKMKEKGDIPEGYSVSREKKERFSLILESASTNQTSMYLCASSWGGDIQYFGAGTRLSVL.

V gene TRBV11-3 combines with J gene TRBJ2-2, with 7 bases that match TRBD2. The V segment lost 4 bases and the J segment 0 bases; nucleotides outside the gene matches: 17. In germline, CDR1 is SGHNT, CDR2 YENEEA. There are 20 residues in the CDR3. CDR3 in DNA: TGTGCCAGCAGCTCCATGAGGTGGGCTAGCGGAGATGCGAACACCGGGGAGCTGTTTTTT. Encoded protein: CASSSMRWASGDANTGELFF.

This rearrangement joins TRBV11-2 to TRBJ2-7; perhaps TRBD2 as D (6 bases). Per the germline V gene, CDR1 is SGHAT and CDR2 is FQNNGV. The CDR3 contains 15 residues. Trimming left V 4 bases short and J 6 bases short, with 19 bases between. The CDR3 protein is CASSSRTGDTGEQYF. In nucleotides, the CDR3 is TGTGCCAGCAGCTCAAGGACGGGGGATACGGGCGAGCAGTACTTC. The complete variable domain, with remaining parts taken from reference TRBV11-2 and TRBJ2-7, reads EAGVAQSPRYKIIEKRQSVAFWCNPISGHATLYWYQQILGQGPKLLIQFQNNGVVDDSQLPKDRFSAERLKGVDSTLKIQPAKLEDSAVYLCASSSRTGDTGEQYFGPGTRLTVT.

CDR3 loop: CAARGSYEQYF. Written as DNA, the CDR3 is TGTGCGGCTCGGGGCTCCTACGAGCAGTACTTC. This chain uses TRBV27 with TRBJ2-7; tentative D call: TRBD2 (5 bases). The CDR3 loop spans 11 amino acids. In germline, CDR1 is MNHEY, CDR2 SMNVEV (reference sequence).

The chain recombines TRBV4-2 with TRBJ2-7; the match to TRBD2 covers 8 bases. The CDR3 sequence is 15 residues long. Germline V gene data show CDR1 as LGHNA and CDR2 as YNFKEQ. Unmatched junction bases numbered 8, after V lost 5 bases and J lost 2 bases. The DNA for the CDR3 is TGTGCCAGCAGCGAAGGGACGGGAGGGCCCTACGAGCAGTACTTC. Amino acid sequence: CASSEGTGGPYEQYF.